This entry lists 24 T cell receptor beta chains sequenced from one sample in a study of shared clonotypes between healthy human individuals. The repertoire was sequenced with immunoSEQ multiplex PCR; TCRdb's copy has only in-frame clones and lacks some. Of approximately 710,000 clones listed, 90% are singletons. The sequencing input was memory CD8+ T cells from PBMCs. As to subset: CD45RO+ cells pooled with CCR7-negative TemRA cells. These receptor sequences come from a man aged 18 to 35 in good health. Some clones in this sample may be carry-over from other donors' samples.

This chain uses TRBV19 with TRBJ1-5, with unresolved D. Germline V gene sequence: CDR1 LNHDA, CDR2 SQIVND (reference sequence). The CDR3 runs to 15 residues. V was trimmed by 5 bases and J by 0 bases, leaving 11 bases between them. CDR3 region: CASSPEGYSNQPQHF. The CDR3 nucleotides read TGTGCCAGTAGTCCGGAAGGATATAGCAATCAGCCCCAGCATTTT. The entire variable domain, with the rest obtained from reference TRBV19 and TRBJ1-5, is as follows: DGGITQSPKYLFRKEGQNVTLSCEQNLNHDAMYWYRQDPGQGLRLIYYSQIVNDFQKGDIAEGYSVSREKKESFPLTVTSAQKNPTAFYLCASSPEGYSNQPQHFGDGTRLSIL.

The chain has TRBV10-1 and TRBJ2-3, with D uncertain. CDR3 length equals 14 residues. Germline V CDR1 and CDR2: WNHNN, SYGVQD (reference sequence). V was cut by 3 bases and J by 4 bases, with 11 bases left in between. The CDR3 loop reads CASSDPGPADTQYF. The CDR3, as DNA: TGCGCCAGCAGTGATCCTGGCCCCGCAGATACGCAGTATTTT.

The chain employs TRBV2 and TRBJ1-5, with D hard to call. This CDR3 contains 13 residues. The germline gives CDR1 SNHLY, CDR2 FYNNEI. V lost 6 bases, J lost 3 bases, and 9 bases lay in between. CDR3 amino acids: CASRARYNQPQHF. As DNA, the CDR3 is TGTGCCAGCAGGGCTAGATACAATCAGCCCCAGCATTTT.

Only one count was recorded for this clone. The genes are TRBV28 and TRBJ1-3, with D maybe TRBD1 (5 bases). Germline V gives CDR1 MDHEN, CDR2 SYDVKM. This CDR3 has 17 residues. V was cut by 4 bases and J by 0 bases, with 16 bases left in between. The CDR3 DNA reads as TGTGCCAGCAGTTCTTACCGGGACCGCATCTCTGGAAACACCATATATTTT. This codes for CASSSYRDRISGNTIYF.

This clone was counted a single time. This chain joins TRBV7-7 and TRBJ2-5; 8 bases are shared with TRBD2. After removal of 5 bases from V and 5 bases from J, the junction contained 13 bases not matched to a gene. In germline, CDR1 is SSHAT, CDR2 FNYEAQ (reference sequence). The CDR3 is 16 residues long. CDR3 DNA sequence: TGTGCCAGCAGCCCCGGGGGGGAGGGCCTTTTGGAGACCCAGTACTTC. Residues: CASSPGGEGLLETQYF.

The chain is built from TRBV28 and TRBJ2-7; possibly TRBD2 for D (8 bases). Germline V gene sequence: CDR1 MDHEN, CDR2 SYDVKM. Between the trimmed V and J ends, which lost 5 bases and 4 bases, there was a span of 15 bases. The CDR3 covers 14 residues. The CDR3 loop reads CASSRIAGQYEQYF. The DNA for the CDR3 is TGTGCCAGCAGTCGGATAGCGGGACAGTACGAGCAGTACTTC.

Only one count was recorded for this clone. The chain combines TRBV19 with TRBJ2-7; 7 bases map to TRBD1. With 6 bases clipped from V and 7 bases from J, the junction kept 12 bases outside the gene matches. CDR1 and CDR2 from the germline V gene are LNHDA and SQIVND (reference sequence). CDR3 length: 14 residues. CDR3 region: CASRKITGAGEQYF. The DNA of the CDR3 is TGTGCCAGTAGAAAAATCACAGGGGCAGGGGAGCAGTACTTC.

The V and J genes are TRBV11-2 and TRBJ2-1; 7 positions agree with TRBD2. V shed 3 bases and J 8 bases; nucleotides not matched to a gene: 10. Germline loops: CDR1 SGHAT, CDR2 FQNNGV. The CDR3 has 15 residues. The CDR3 bases are TGTGCCAGCAGCTTGAGACTAGCAGGCCTCTATGAGCAGTTCTTC. It codes for CASSLRLAGLYEQFF.

This chain connects TRBV11-2 to TRBJ1-2; D uncertain. Germline loops: CDR1 SGHAT, CDR2 FQNNGV. The V end was cut by 5 bases, the J end by 3 bases, with 10 bases between. CDR3 size: 13 residues. CDR3: CASSENGDYGYTF. The CDR3 nucleotides read TGTGCCAGCAGCGAGAACGGCGACTATGGCTACACCTTC.

Comments on this clone: Germline and junction disagree at one end, which may indicate a read error. This chain links TRBV14 with TRBJ2-1; D not certain. The germline CDR1 and CDR2 sequences are SGHDN and FVKESK. CDR3 length equals 15 residues. CDR3 nucleotides: TGTGCCAGCGGCCAGTGGGGTGACTCCTACAATGAGCAGTTCTTC. Protein sequence: CASGQWGDSYNEQFF.

The chain combines TRBV19 with TRBJ2-5; TRBD1 might be the D (6 bases). The CDR3 length is 13 residues. Germline CDR1 LNHDA, CDR2 SQIVND (reference sequence). Trimming took off 4 bases at V and 3 bases at J, with 9 bases between the two ends. The CDR3 here is CASSTQGEETQYF. The CDR3 DNA reads as TGTGCCAGTAGTACACAGGGTGAAGAGACCCAGTACTTC.

In its sample, this clone was seen once. This rearrangement joins TRBV27 to TRBJ2-7; D could derive from TRBD1 or TRBD2 (5 bases each). This CDR3 is built from 16 residues. Germline V gene lookup returns CDR1 MNHEY and CDR2 SMNVEV (reference sequence). V shed 10 bases and J shed 5 bases, with 27 bases lying between them. The CDR3 coding sequence is TGTGCCACCAAGATGGAGATGGGGGACCTTCGGAACGAGCAGTACTTC. It translates to CATKMEMGDLRNEQYF.

About this clone itself: Other nucleotide sequences from this sample produce the same CDR3. The rearrangement uses TRBV7-9 and TRBJ1-2; D uncertain. Trimming left V 0 bases short and J 4 bases short, with 6 bases between. From germline, CDR1 is SEHNR and CDR2 FQNEAQ (reference sequence). The CDR3 spans 13 residues. The CDR3: CASSLAGIYGYTF. In DNA form, the CDR3 reads TGTGCCAGCAGCTTAGCAGGGATCTATGGCTACACCTTC.

This chain connects TRBV4-2 to TRBJ2-1; D not certain. Per the germline V gene, CDR1 is LGHNA and CDR2 is YNFKEQ. This CDR3 is 11 amino acids long. Trimming removed 4 bases at V and 4 bases at J, with 2 bases between. CDR3 bases: TGTGCCAGCAGCCTGTACAATGAGCAGTTCTTC. It yields the protein CASSLYNEQFF.

Note on this clone: The sample carries other DNA sequences with the same CDR3. This chain connects TRBV29-1 to TRBJ1-1; D remains unclear. V lost 7 bases to trimming and J lost 5 bases, with 8 bases between them. The CDR3 has 10 residues. In germline, CDR1 is SQVTM, CDR2 ANQGSEA. In DNA, the CDR3 is TGCAGCGCCCTTAGAACTGAAGCTTTCTTT. It yields the protein CSALRTEAFF. The complete variable domain, with remaining parts taken from reference TRBV29-1 and TRBJ1-1, reads SAVISQKPSRDICQRGTSLTIQCQVDSQVTMMFWYRQQPGQSLTLIATANQGSEATYESGFVIDKFPISRPNLTFSTLTVSNMSPEDSSIYLCSALRTEAFFGQGTRLTVV.

The CDR3 loop is CASSDLKRGHNEQFF. CDR3 nucleotide sequence: TGTGCCAGCAGTGACCTGAAAAGAGGACACAATGAGCAGTTCTTC. The rearrangement joins TRBV6-4 to TRBJ2-1; D is ambiguous. The CDR3 has 15 amino acids. V lost 2 bases to trimming and J lost 5 bases, with 13 bases between them. Per the germline V gene, CDR1 is MRHNA and CDR2 is SNTAGT.

The gene calls are TRBV27 and TRBJ2-7; tentatively, D is TRBD1 (6 bases). V shed 1 base and J shed 0 bases, with 22 bases lying between them. The CDR3 has 19 amino acids. CDR1 is MNHEY, CDR2 SMNVEV, per germline (reference sequence). The CDR3 loop reads CASSLFLDRPPKSSYEQYF. CDR3 DNA sequence: TGTGCCAGCAGTTTATTCCTGGACAGACCACCGAAGAGCTCCTACGAGCAGTACTTC.

This clone was counted only a few times. The chain recombines TRBV5-1 with TRBJ2-2; no clear D. Between the trimmed V and J ends, which lost 1 base and 4 bases, there was a span of 11 bases. The CDR3 runs to 15 residues. CDR1 is SGHRS and CDR2 is YFSETQ in the germline V gene. CDR3 nucleotides: TGCGCCAGCAGCTTGACGGGCCCTGGCACCGGGGAGCTGTTTTTT. Translated, it gives CASSLTGPGTGELFF.

The chain uses TRBV7-9 and TRBJ1-2, with D possibly TRBD1 on 6 matching bases. The germline V gene encodes CDR1 SEHNR and CDR2 FQNEAQ (reference sequence). The CDR3 has 14 residues. With 7 bases removed from V and 4 bases from J, the gap between germline ends came to 16 bases. CDR3 amino acids: CASTDGQPFYGYTF. DNA for the CDR3: TGTGCCAGCACCGACGGACAGCCTTTCTATGGCTACACCTTC.

The rearrangement joins TRBV25-1 to TRBJ2-6; possibly TRBD1 or TRBD2 for D (5 bases each). V was cut by 3 bases and J by 4 bases, with 16 bases left in between. The CDR3 runs 17 residues. Germline V gene sequence: CDR1 MGHDK, CDR2 SYGVNS. For the CDR3, the DNA is TGTGCCAGCAGTGATTGGGACCCGGGCGTGGGGGCCAACGTCCTGACTTTC. Translating it yields CASSDWDPGVGANVLTF.

The chain is built from TRBV5-6 and TRBJ1-5; D perhaps matches TRBD1 (5 bases). The germline V gene has CDR1 SGHDT and CDR2 YYEEEE. The V end was cut by 4 bases, the J end by 9 bases, with 11 bases between. The CDR3 length is 12 residues. CDR3 nucleotides: TGTGCCAGCAGCCTCCGGGGCAGGCCCCAGCATTTT. Translated: CASSLRGRPQHF.

This rearrangement joins TRBV27 to TRBJ2-7; D remains ambiguous. The CDR3 is made up of 14 amino acids. V was shortened by 7 bases and J by 4 bases, with 17 bases between the two germline ends. Germline-derived CDR1 and CDR2 are MNHEY and SMNVEV (reference sequence). CDR3 coding DNA: TGTGCCAGCACACCGGGTCCCGGTGGATACGAGCAGTACTTC. It encodes CASTPGPGGYEQYF.

The chain links TRBV5-4 to TRBJ2-7; a weak D match, TRBD2 (5 bases). V shed 4 bases and J shed 4 bases, with 15 bases lying between them. CDR1 and CDR2 from the germline V gene are SGHNT and YYREEE (reference sequence). This CDR3 comprises 14 residues. CDR3 sequence reads: CASSPGFGGYEQYF. CDR3 bases: TGTGCCAGCAGCCCCGGGTTCGGCGGGTACGAGCAGTACTTC.

The V gene is TRBV11-1, the J gene TRBJ2-1; 9 nucleotides match TRBD2. The junction had 14 bases not matched to a gene; V was cut back by 1 base and J by 7 bases. The CDR3 extends over 18 amino acids. Germline lookup yields CDR1 SGHAT and CDR2 FQDESV (reference sequence). DNA for the CDR3: TGTGCCAGCAGCTTAGTCGGGATAAGCGGGAGGAAACGGAATGAGCAGTTCTTC. Protein product: CASSLVGISGRKRNEQFF.